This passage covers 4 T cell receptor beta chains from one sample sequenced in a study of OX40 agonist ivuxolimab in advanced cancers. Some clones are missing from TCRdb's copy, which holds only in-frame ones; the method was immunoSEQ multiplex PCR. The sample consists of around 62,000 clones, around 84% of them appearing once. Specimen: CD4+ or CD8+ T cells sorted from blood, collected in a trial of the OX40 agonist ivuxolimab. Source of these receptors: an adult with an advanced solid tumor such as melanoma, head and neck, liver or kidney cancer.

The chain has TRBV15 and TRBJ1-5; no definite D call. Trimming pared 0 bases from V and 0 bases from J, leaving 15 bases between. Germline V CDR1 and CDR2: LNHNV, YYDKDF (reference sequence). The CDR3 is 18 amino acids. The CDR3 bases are TGTGCCACCAGCAGAGACCCCCCCACAGTCCATAGCAATCAGCCCCAGCATTTT. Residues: CATSRDPPTVHSNQPQHF.

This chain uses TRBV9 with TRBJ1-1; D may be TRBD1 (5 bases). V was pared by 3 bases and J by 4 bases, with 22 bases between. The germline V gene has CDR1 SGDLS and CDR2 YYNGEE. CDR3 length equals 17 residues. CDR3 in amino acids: CASSASWERGRGTEAFF. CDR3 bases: TGTGCCAGCAGCGCTAGCTGGGAGCGGGGCCGAGGCACTGAAGCTTTCTTT.

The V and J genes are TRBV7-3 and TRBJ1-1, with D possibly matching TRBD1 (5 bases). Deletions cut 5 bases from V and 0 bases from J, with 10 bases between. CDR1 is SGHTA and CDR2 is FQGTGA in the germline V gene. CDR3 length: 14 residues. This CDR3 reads CASSPGFMNTEAFF. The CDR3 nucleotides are TGTGCCAGCAGCCCAGGGTTTATGAACACTGAAGCTTTCTTT.

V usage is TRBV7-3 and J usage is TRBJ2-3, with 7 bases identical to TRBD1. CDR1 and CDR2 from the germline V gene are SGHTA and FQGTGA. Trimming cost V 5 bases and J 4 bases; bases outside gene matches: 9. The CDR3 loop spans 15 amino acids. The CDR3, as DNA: TGTGCCAGCAGCCGACAGGGTAGAAGAGCAGATACGCAGTATTTT. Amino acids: CASSRQGRRADTQYF.